The rows below give T cell receptor beta chains drawn from one sample of a study of cytomegalovirus exposure and HLA in healthy donors. TCRdb's copy holds only in-frame clones and misses some; the assay was immunoSEQ multiplex PCR. The table shows around 250,000 clones, with 90% occurring only once. Sequenced sample: PBMCs. The receptors here all came from a woman under 40 in good health and CMV-seronegative. The CDR3 runs from the conserved cysteine through the conserved F or W. Each record gives: V gene, clone size, D gene, J gene, CDR3 DNA, CDR3 protein. D genes are given only for firm matches. Not every row has a clone size; where given, it reads once, few, many or a size class.

V: TRBV30
size: -
D: -
J: TRBJ1-2
DNA: TGTGCCTGGAGAAGACCGATTAACTATGGCTACACCTTC
CDR3: CAWRRPINYGYTF

V: TRBV5-1
size: -
D: TRBD1
J: TRBJ2-7
DNA: TGCGCCAGCAGTCCGGACAGGGGGGAATACGAGCAGTACTTC
CDR3: CASSPDRGEYEQYF

V: TRBV6-1
size: -
D: TRBD1
J: TRBJ2-3
DNA: TGTGCCAGCAGTGCTAGACAGGGATCAACAGATACGCAGTATTTT
CDR3: CASSARQGSTDTQYF

V: TRBV18
size: -
D: -
J: TRBJ1-1
DNA: TGTGCCAGCTCACCGGGCAGGGCAAACACTGAAGCTTTCTTT
CDR3: CASSPGRANTEAFF

V: TRBV5-1
size: -
D: -
J: TRBJ2-7
DNA: TGCGCCAGCAGCTTGACGGGGACCTACGAGCAGTACTTC
CDR3: CASSLTGTYEQYF

V: TRBV5-1
size: -
D: TRBD2
J: TRBJ2-1
DNA: TGCGCCAGCAGCTTGGCTGGTAGCGGGAGCTCCTACAATGAGCAGTTCTTC
CDR3: CASSLAGSGSSYNEQFF

V: TRBV11-3
size: -
D: -
J: TRBJ2-5
DNA: TGTGCCAGCAGCTTAGATCCGGGTAATGAGACCCAGTACTTC
CDR3: CASSLDPGNETQYF

V: TRBV28
size: -
D: -
J: TRBJ2-1
DNA: TGTGCCAGCAGCCAGGGATTTACCTACAATGAGCAGTTCTTC
CDR3: CASSQGFTYNEQFF

V: TRBV15
size: -
D: -
J: TRBJ2-7
DNA: TGTGCCACCAGCAGAGATTCTATAGGGTCCAACGAGCAGTACTTC
CDR3: CATSRDSIGSNEQYF

V: TRBV4-2
size: -
D: -
J: TRBJ2-7
DNA: TGTGCCAGCAGCCTTCCCGGCGGGGAGCAGTACTTC
CDR3: CASSLPGGEQYF

V: TRBV5-6
size: -
D: TRBD1
J: TRBJ2-7
DNA: TGTGCCAGCAGTTCTGCGGGCCGGGACAGGGCCTTC
CDR3: CASSSAGRDRAF

V: TRBV29-1
size: -
D: TRBD1
J: TRBJ2-7
DNA: TGCAGCGTTGAGCGGACAGGGCAAACCTACGAGCAGTACTTC
CDR3: CSVERTGQTYEQYF

V: TRBV9
size: -
D: -
J: TRBJ2-7
DNA: TGTGCCAGCAGCGCCGGGTCCTCCTACGAGCAGTACTTC
CDR3: CASSAGSSYEQYF

V: TRBV28
size: -
D: -
J: TRBJ2-4
DNA: TGTGCCAGCAGTTTGGGGACGGAAAACATTCAGTACTTC
CDR3: CASSLGTENIQYF

V: TRBV4-3
size: once
D: -
J: TRBJ2-3
DNA: TGCGCCAGCAGCCAAGATCGTGAGAGTACAGATACGCAGTATTTT
CDR3: CASSQDRESTDTQYF

V: TRBV10-3
size: -
D: -
J: TRBJ2-5
DNA: TGTGCCATCAGTGAACAGGGAGGTCGAGAGACCCAGTACTTC
CDR3: CAISEQGGRETQYF

V: TRBV28
size: -
D: TRBD2
J: TRBJ2-1
DNA: TGTGCCAGCACAAAGGCACTAGCGGGAGGGGGCGATGAGCAGTTCTTC
CDR3: CASTKALAGGGDEQFF

V: TRBV19
size: -
D: -
J: TRBJ1-2
DNA: TGTGCCAGTAGCACTCAGGGATCTAACTATGGCTACACCTTC
CDR3: CASSTQGSNYGYTF

V: TRBV27
size: -
D: -
J: TRBJ2-7
DNA: TGTGCCAGCGGGTCTAGATACTCCTACGAGCAGTACTTC
CDR3: CASGSRYSYEQYF

V: TRBV5-1
size: -
D: -
J: TRBJ2-3
DNA: TGCGCCAGCAGCCTGACCGGGTTGAGGGATACGCAGTATTTT
CDR3: CASSLTGLRDTQYF

V: TRBV5-4
size: -
D: -
J: TRBJ2-5
DNA: TGTGCCAGCAGCTTCGCGTCGGCGGAACAAGAGACCCAGTACTTC
CDR3: CASSFASAEQETQYF

V: TRBV4-1
size: -
D: TRBD1
J: TRBJ1-1
DNA: TGCGCCAGCAGCCAATCTCTTCCGGGACAGCCCGAAGCTTTCTTT
CDR3: CASSQSLPGQPEAFF

V: TRBV19
size: -
D: TRBD2
J: TRBJ2-7
DNA: TGTGCCAGTAGTGTACTAGCGGCGTACGAGCAGTACTTC
CDR3: CASSVLAAYEQYF

V: TRBV7-2
size: -
D: TRBD2
J: TRBJ2-1
DNA: TGTGCCAGCAGCTTAGTGGGGACTACCAACAATGAGCAGTTCTTC
CDR3: CASSLVGTTNNEQFF

V: TRBV29-1
size: -
D: TRBD2
J: TRBJ2-1
DNA: TGCAGCGTTGATCGTGGGAGGGTCGATGAGCAGTTCTTC
CDR3: CSVDRGRVDEQFF

V: TRBV7-3
size: -
D: -
J: TRBJ2-3
DNA: TGTGCCAGCAGCTTGATAAGCGCAGATACGCAGTATTTT
CDR3: CASSLISADTQYF

V: TRBV9
size: -
D: TRBD2
J: TRBJ2-1
DNA: TGTGCCAGCAGCGTAGTCCCTAGCGGGAGCTCCTACAATGAGCAGTTCTTC
CDR3: CASSVVPSGSSYNEQFF

V: TRBV1
size: -
D: -
J: TRBJ2-1
DNA: TGCACCAGCAGCCAAGACCTCGGGAGGGTAGCGGGAGTCTTCTACAATGAGCAGTTCTTC
CDR3: CTSSQDLGRVAGVFYNEQFF

V: TRBV28
size: -
D: TRBD2
J: TRBJ2-1
DNA: TGTGCCAGCAGTTTTTCCGGGAGGGTAAACAATGAGCAGTTCTTC
CDR3: CASSFSGRVNNEQFF

V: TRBV5-1
size: -
D: -
J: TRBJ2-6
DNA: TGCGCCAGCAGCTTGGTGGTGGCTGGGGCCAACGTCCTGACTTTC
CDR3: CASSLVVAGANVLTF

V: TRBV7-3
size: -
D: -
J: TRBJ2-7
DNA: TGTGCCAGCAGCTTAGGGGTCTCCTACGAGCAGTACTTC
CDR3: CASSLGVSYEQYF

V: TRBV29-1
size: -
D: TRBD1
J: TRBJ1-4
DNA: TGCAGCGTTGCGACCCGGACAGGGGGTGTTTTCGATAATGAAAAACTGTTTTTT
CDR3: CSVATRTGGVFDNEKLFF